This T cell receptor (beta chain) was captured in a study of graft-versus-host responses after intestinal transplantation. Study at large: Every one of the recipients received anti-thymocyte globulin induction and afterwards took tacrolimus and steroids for approximately three years.

Profiling relied on immunoSEQ multiplex PCR, and the TCRdb table lists in-frame clones only, not all of them. The sample holds fewer than 130,000 clones, just over 90% seen once. General observations from the study: Allograft clonal ratios (graft-versus-host to host-versus-graft) were high in patients who had graft-donor T cell macrochimerism.

With respect to this clone: Its antigen remains unidentified.

This CDR3 contains 16 residues. The ends were cut back, 2 bases at V and 0 bases at J, with 11 bases in the middle. Germline values: CDR1 LGHNT, CDR2 FRNRAP. The chain joins TRBV12-5 to TRBJ2-1; either TRBD1 or TRBD2 may fit D (5 bases each). The sample was unstimulated CD8+ T cells sorted from spleen or lymph node cells, taken before intestinal transplant. The receptor's source is a human donor who received an intestinal transplant. As DNA, the CDR3 is TGTGCTAGTGGTTTGTTCCGGGGCCGCTCCTACAATGAGCAGTTCTTC. It is translated as CASGLFRGRSYNEQFF.